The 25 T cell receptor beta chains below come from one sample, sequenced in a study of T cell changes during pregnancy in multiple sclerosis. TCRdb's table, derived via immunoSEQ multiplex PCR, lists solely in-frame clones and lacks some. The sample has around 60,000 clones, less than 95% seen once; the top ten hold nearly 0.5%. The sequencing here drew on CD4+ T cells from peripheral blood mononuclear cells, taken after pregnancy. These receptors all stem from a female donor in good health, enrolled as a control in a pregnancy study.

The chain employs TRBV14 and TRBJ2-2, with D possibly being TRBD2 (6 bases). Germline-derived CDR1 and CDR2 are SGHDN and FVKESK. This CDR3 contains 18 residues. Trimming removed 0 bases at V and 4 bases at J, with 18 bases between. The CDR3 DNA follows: TGTGCCAGCAGCCAAGAATGGCGGGGACCACTGGGCACCGGGGAGCTGTTTTTT. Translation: CASSQEWRGPLGTGELFF.

CDR3 sequence: CASSLYTGEVYEQYF. CDR3 in DNA: TGTGCCAGCAGTTTATATACAGGGGAGGTTTACGAGCAGTACTTC. J is TRBJ2-7 and V is TRBV27; a possible D gene is TRBD1 (7 bases). Germline loops: CDR1 MNHEY, CDR2 SMNVEV (reference sequence). This CDR3 is built from 15 residues. The ends were cut back, 1 base at V and 4 bases at J, with 14 bases in the middle.

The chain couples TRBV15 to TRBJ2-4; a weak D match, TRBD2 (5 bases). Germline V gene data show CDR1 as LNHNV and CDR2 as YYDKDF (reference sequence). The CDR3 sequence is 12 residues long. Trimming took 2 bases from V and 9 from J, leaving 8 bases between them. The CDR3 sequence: CATSRTEGIQYF. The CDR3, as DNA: TGTGCCACCAGCAGAACAGAGGGCATTCAGTACTTC.

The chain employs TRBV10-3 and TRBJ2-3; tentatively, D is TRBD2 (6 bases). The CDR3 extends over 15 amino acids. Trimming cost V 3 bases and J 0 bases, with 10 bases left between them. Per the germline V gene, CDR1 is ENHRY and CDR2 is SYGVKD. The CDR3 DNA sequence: TGTGCCATCAGTGATGGGGGGTTTAGCACAGATACGCAGTATTTT. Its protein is CAISDGGFSTDTQYF.

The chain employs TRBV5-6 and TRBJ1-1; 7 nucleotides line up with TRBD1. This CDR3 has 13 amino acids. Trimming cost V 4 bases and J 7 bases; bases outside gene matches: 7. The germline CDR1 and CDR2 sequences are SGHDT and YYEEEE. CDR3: CASSRDRKLEAFF. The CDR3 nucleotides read TGTGCCAGCAGCCGGGACAGAAAACTTGAAGCTTTCTTT.

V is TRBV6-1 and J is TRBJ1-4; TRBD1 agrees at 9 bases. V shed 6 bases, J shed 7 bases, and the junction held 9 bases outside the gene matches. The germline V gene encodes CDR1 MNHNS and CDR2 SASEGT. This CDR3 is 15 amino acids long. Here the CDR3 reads CASSEKTGGGEKLFF. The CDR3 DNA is TGTGCCAGCAGCGAAAAGACAGGGGGTGGTGAAAAACTGTTTTTT.

The CDR3 reads CASSVGQGAYEQYF. Written as DNA, the CDR3 is TGTGCCAGCAGCGTCGGTCAAGGGGCATACGAGCAGTACTTC. This rearrangement joins TRBV9 to TRBJ2-7; possibly TRBD1 for D (5 bases). The CDR3 has 14 residues. The germline gives CDR1 SGDLS, CDR2 YYNGEE. The V and J ends lost 2 bases and 4 bases respectively, with 13 bases between them.

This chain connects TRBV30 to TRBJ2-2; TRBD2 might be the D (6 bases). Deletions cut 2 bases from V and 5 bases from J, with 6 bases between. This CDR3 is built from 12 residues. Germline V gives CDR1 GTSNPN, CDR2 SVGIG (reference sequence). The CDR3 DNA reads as TGTGCCTGGAGTCGGGAGACCGGGGAGCTGTTTTTT. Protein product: CAWSRETGELFF.

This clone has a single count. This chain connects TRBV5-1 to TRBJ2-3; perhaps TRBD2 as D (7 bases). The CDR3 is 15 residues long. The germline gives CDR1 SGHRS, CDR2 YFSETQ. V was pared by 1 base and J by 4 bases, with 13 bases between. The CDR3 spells CASSLRGASPDTQYF. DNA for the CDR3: TGCGCCAGCAGCTTGCGGGGGGCGAGCCCAGATACGCAGTATTTT.

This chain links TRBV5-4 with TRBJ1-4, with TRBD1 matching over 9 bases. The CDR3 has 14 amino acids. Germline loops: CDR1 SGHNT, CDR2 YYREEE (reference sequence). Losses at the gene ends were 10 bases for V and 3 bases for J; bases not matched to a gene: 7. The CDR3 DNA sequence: TGTGCCGCTACAGGGGGCGCGGCTAATGAAAAACTGTTTTTT. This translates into CAATGGAANEKLFF.

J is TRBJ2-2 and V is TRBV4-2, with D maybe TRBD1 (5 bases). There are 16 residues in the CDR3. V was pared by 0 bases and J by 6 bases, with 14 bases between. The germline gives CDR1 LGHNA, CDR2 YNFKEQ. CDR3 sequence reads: CASSQDSGFSAGELFF. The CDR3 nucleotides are TGTGCCAGCAGCCAAGACTCAGGGTTCAGCGCCGGGGAGCTGTTTTTT.

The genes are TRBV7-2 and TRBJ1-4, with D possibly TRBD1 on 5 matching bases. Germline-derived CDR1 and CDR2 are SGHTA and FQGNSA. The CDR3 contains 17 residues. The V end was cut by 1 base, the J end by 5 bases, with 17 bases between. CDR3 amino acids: CASSLEARVGLNEKLFF. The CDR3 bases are TGTGCCAGCAGCTTAGAGGCCAGGGTGGGGCTAAATGAAAAACTGTTTTTT.

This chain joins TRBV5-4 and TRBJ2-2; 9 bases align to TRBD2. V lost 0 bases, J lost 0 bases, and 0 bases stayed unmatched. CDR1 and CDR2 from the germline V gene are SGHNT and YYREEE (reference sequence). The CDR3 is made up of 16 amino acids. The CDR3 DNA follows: TGTGCCAGCAGCTTGGCTAGCGGGGCGAACACCGGGGAGCTGTTTTTT. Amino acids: CASSLASGANTGELFF.

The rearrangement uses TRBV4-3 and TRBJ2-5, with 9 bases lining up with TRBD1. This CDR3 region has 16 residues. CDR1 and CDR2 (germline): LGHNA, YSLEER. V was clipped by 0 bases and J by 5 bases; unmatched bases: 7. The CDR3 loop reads CASSQETGQGSETQYF. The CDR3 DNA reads TGCGCCAGCAGCCAAGAAACGGGACAGGGTTCGGAGACCCAGTACTTC.

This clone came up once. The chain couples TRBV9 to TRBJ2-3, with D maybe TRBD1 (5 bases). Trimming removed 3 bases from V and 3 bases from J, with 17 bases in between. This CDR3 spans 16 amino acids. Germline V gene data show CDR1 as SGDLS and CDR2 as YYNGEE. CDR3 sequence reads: CASSGNQGSSTDTQYF. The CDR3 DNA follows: TGTGCCAGCAGCGGAAACCAGGGAAGCAGTACAGATACGCAGTATTTT.

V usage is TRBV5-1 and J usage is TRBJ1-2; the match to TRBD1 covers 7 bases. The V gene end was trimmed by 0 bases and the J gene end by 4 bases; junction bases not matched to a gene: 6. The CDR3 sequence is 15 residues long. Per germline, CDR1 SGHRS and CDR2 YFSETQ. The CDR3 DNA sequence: TGCGCCAGCAGCTTGGAGGGATCAGGGGGCTATGGCTACACCTTC. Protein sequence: CASSLEGSGGYGYTF.

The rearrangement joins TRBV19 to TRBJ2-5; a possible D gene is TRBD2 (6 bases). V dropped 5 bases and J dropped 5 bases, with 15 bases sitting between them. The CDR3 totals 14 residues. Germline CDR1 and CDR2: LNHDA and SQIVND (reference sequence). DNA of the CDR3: TGTGCCAGTAGTGTCTCGACTGGGGGGGAGACCCAGTACTTC. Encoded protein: CASSVSTGGETQYF.

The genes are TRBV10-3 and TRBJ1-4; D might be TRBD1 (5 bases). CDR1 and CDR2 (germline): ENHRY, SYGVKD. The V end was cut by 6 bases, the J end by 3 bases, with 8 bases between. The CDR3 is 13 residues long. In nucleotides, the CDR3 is TGTGCCATCAGGGGGGGGGCTAATGAAAAACTGTTTTTT. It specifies CAIRGGANEKLFF.

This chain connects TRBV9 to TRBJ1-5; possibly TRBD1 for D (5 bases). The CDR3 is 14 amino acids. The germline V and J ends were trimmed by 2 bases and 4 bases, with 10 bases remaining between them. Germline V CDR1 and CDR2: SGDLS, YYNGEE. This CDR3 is CASSVSGGNQPQHF. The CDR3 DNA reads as TGTGCCAGCAGCGTTTCGGGGGGTAATCAGCCCCAGCATTTT.

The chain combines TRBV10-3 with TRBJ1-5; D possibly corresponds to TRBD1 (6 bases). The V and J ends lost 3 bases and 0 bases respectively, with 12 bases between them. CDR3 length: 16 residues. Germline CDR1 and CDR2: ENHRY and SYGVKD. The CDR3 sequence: CAISDRGRDSNQPQHF. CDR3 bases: TGTGCCATCAGTGACAGGGGAAGGGATAGCAATCAGCCCCAGCATTTT.

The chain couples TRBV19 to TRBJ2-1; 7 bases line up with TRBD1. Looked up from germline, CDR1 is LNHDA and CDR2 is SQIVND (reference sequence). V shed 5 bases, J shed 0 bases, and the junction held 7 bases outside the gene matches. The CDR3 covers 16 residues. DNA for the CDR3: TGTGCCAGTAGTGTCGGACAGGACCTCTCCTACAATGAGCAGTTCTTC. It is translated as CASSVGQDLSYNEQFF.

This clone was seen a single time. The CDR3: CASSPTTSGGAGEQFF. CDR3 DNA sequence: TGTGCCAGCAGCCCGACGACTAGCGGGGGGGCGGGCGAGCAGTTCTTC. The rearrangement joins TRBV11-3 to TRBJ2-1; 14 bases line up with TRBD2. This CDR3 spans 16 amino acids. The V and J ends lost 5 bases and 10 bases, in that order; junction bases with no gene match: 10. CDR1 is SGHNT and CDR2 is YENEEA in the germline V gene.

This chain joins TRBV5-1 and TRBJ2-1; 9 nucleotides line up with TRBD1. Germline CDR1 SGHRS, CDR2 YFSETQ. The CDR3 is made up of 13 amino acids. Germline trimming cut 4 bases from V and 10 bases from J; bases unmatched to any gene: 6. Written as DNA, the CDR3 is TGCGCCAGCAGCCTACCTACAGGGGGCGAGCAGTTCTTC. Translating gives CASSLPTGGEQFF.

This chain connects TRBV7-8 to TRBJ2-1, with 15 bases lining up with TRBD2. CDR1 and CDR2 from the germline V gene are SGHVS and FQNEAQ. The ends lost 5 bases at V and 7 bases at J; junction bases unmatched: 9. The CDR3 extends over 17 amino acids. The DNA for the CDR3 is TGTGCCAGCAGCCAAACGGGACTAGCGGGGGGAGGGAATGAGCAGTTCTTC. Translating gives CASSQTGLAGGGNEQFF.

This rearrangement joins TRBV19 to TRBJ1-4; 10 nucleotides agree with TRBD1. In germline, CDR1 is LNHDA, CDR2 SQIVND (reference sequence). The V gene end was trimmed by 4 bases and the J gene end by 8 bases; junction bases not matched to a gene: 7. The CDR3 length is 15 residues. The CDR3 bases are TGTGCCAGTAGTACCGGACCGACAGGGGGCGAAAAACTGTTTTTT. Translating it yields CASSTGPTGGEKLFF.